The TCR beta chain under discussion was sequenced for a study of prognosis after radiotherapy for stage I lung cancer. Background on the study: Operability status for all non-small cell lung cancer patients was recorded as medically inoperable.

Researchers used two-round multiplex PCR to amplify TCR beta CDR3 starting from genomic DNA. The first round of PCR was done with primers that matched each TRBV and TRBJ gene. One entry per CDR3 protein, called by TCRdb with MiXCR from the multiplex PCR reads. The data contain 15,000 to 20,000 distinct CDR3 sequences, roughly 30% of them singletons. Points on this clonotype: A read error is possible here, since a much larger clone lies one base away.

CDR3 length equals 14 residues. Germline V gives CDR1 KGHSH, CDR2 LQKENI. V was shortened by 6 bases and J by 5 bases, with 13 bases between the two germline ends. Sequencing was performed on PBMCs, taken before or after stereotactic body radiation therapy (not recorded which). The clonotype originates from a donor older than 45 with non-small cell lung cancer. The J gene is TRBJ1-4, the V gene TRBV18, with no clear D. In nucleotides, the CDR3 is TGTGCCAGCTCCTTGGACGGCCGGAATGAAAAACTGTTTTTT. Its translation: CASSLDGRNEKLFF. Full variable domain (remainder filled in from reference TRBV18 and TRBJ1-4): NAGVMQNPRHLVRRRGQEARLRCSPMKGHSHVYWYRQLPEEGLKFMVYLQKENIIDESGMPKERFSAEFPKEGPSILRIQQVVRGDSAAYFCASSLDGRNEKLFFGSGTQLSVL.